This T cell receptor (beta chain) was identified in a study of neoadjuvant anti-PD-1 for oral cavity cancer. Generated by immunoSEQ multiplex PCR, the TCRdb table keeps only in-frame clones and is missing some. The sample holds more than 8,000 clones, 64% seen once. V dropped 0 bases and J dropped 6 bases, with 7 bases sitting between them. The germline V gene encodes CDR1 SGHNT and CDR2 YYREEE (reference sequence). There are 14 residues in the CDR3. Sample time point: after neoadjuvant nivolumab, at surgical resection. Analysis of PBMCs was direct, with no culture step. This sample comprised PBMCs, obtained after nivolumab (anti-PD-1) treatment. This clonotype originated in a person aged 35-80 years with oral cavity squamous cell carcinoma. The chain combines TRBV5-4 with TRBJ1-6; no reliable D call. CDR3 bases: TGTGCCAGCAGCTTGGCCGGGCCTAATTCACCCCTCCACTTT. Its protein is CASSLAGPNSPLHF.